The clone carrying this T cell receptor (beta chain) was counted a single time. Its antigen is unknown. These data originate in a study of cytomegalovirus exposure and HLA in healthy donors. Study-wide results and limits: Accounts indicate the classifier identified cytomegalovirus status with strong specificity and sensitivity. Some V segments could not be told apart, so they were left out, TRBV6-2 and TRBV6-3 among them.

The primer mix had 60 Vbeta and 13 Jbeta primers. Produced via immunoSEQ multiplex PCR; TCRdb's table is partial and in-frame only. The sample holds around 130,000 clones, roughly 78% seen once. Germline V gives CDR1 LGHNA, CDR2 YNFKEQ. The CDR3 covers 12 residues. Trimming shortened V by 1 base and J by 7 bases, and 8 bases separated the two germline ends. Sequencing input: PBMCs. The TCR sequence derives from a male donor in good health and CMV-seronegative. This rearrangement joins TRBV4-2 to TRBJ2-7, with D uncertain. The CDR3 DNA reads TGTGCCAGCAGCCAAGTCGGCGGAGAGCAGTACTTC. It encodes CASSQVGGEQYF.